These 30 T cell receptor beta chains were sequenced from one sample in a study of T cells in Graves' hyperthyroidism and ophthalmopathy. Template material for amplifying TCR beta CDR3 regions consisted of RNA transcripts. The TCR CDR3 first-round RT-PCR relied on the HTBI primer set. TCRdb recomputed calls from the multiplex PCR reads with MiXCR, one row per CDR3 protein. This sample has 600,000 to 750,000 distinct CDR3 sequences, with roughly a sixth found just once. The sequenced sample consisted of blood. The receptors stem from a man between 45 and 60 years old with Graves' hyperthyroidism.

Many counts were recorded for this clonotype. CDR3 sequence: CASSQAGGNTEAFF. In DNA, the CDR3 is TGTGCCAGCAGCCAAGCTGGGGGGAACACTGAAGCTTTCTTT. The chain recombines TRBV3-1 with TRBJ1-1; tentatively, D is TRBD1 (5 bases). The germline CDR1 and CDR2 sequences are LGHDT and YNNKEL (reference sequence). The CDR3 runs 14 residues. With 1 base removed from V and 1 base from J, the gap between germline ends came to 7 bases.

Of note for this clonotype: This may stem from a read error, because a much larger clone lies one nucleotide away. The V call is TRBV20-1, the J call TRBJ2-3, with 9 bases matching TRBD2. The CDR3 length is 18 residues. CDR1 is DFQATT, CDR2 SNEGSKA, per germline (reference sequence). V dropped 4 bases and J dropped 5; count of bases not matched to a gene: 19. CDR3 coding DNA: TGCAGTGCTACCCCTAGGGCGGGGGTTGAGCGGGAGGTAGATACGCAGTATTTT. It translates to CSATPRAGVEREVDTQYF.

This clonotype was observed at least ten times. The chain couples TRBV20-1 to TRBJ2-1; the D gene is possibly TRBD1 (6 bases). With 6 bases removed from V and 7 bases from J, the gap between germline ends came to 19 bases. The germline V gene has CDR1 DFQATT and CDR2 SNEGSKA (reference sequence). The CDR3 sequence is 14 residues long. CDR3 DNA sequence: TGCAGTGCGCCGACTACCAGGGGAGAAAATGAGCAGTTCTTC. Its protein product is CSAPTTRGENEQFF.

This clonotype was counted many times. V and J are TRBV20-1 and TRBJ1-1; possible D gene TRBD1, 6 bases. This CDR3 contains 13 residues. With 6 bases removed from V and 2 bases from J, the gap between germline ends came to 13 bases. Per germline, CDR1 DFQATT and CDR2 SNEGSKA (reference sequence). CDR3 residues: CSAPPGGNTEAFF. CDR3 sequence (DNA): TGCAGTGCCCCTCCCGGGGGCAACACTGAAGCTTTCTTT.

This clonotype was recorded at least ten times. The genes are TRBV28 and TRBJ2-1, with TRBD2 matching over 15 bases. V shed 2 bases and J 5 bases; nucleotides not matched to a gene: 4. This CDR3 has 17 residues. Per germline, CDR1 MDHEN and CDR2 SYDVKM. The CDR3 region is CASSLGLAGGLHNEQFF. CDR3 DNA: TGTGCCAGCAGTTTAGGACTAGCGGGAGGGCTCCACAATGAGCAGTTCTTC.

In this sample, this clonotype turned up many times. The chain recombines TRBV7-3 with TRBJ2-3, with D uncertain. Trimming cost V 3 bases and J 8 bases, with 18 bases left between them. Germline loops: CDR1 SGHTA, CDR2 FQGTGA. The CDR3 runs 15 residues. The CDR3 bases are TGTGCCAGCAGCTTTTACACCCCGGGCCCAAGTACGCAGTATTTT. Residues: CASSFYTPGPSTQYF.

The sample holds a few counts of this clonotype. V usage is TRBV28 and J usage is TRBJ2-5; the D call may be TRBD1 or TRBD2 (5 bases each). Deletions cut 6 bases from V and 0 bases from J, with 14 bases between. Germline CDR1 reads MDHEN; CDR2 reads SYDVKM. This CDR3 has 15 amino acids. In nucleotides, the CDR3 is TGTGCCAGCAGACCGGGGACCAGACACCAAGAGACCCAGTACTTC. Translation: CASRPGTRHQETQYF.

The chain has TRBV5-4 and TRBJ2-2; 7 nucleotides match TRBD2. The V and J ends lost 6 bases and 6 bases, in that order; junction bases with no gene match: 17. Germline CDR1 SGHNT, CDR2 YYREEE (reference sequence). This CDR3 spans 17 amino acids. CDR3 in DNA: TGTGCCAGCACCTTAGAGGGAGGGGACCCCCTACCCGGGGAGCTGTTTTTT. Protein sequence: CASTLEGGDPLPGELFF.

In the case of this clonotype: A single base separates this from a much larger clone, so it may be a read error. J is TRBJ1-1 and V is TRBV27, with unresolved D. Germline V gene data show CDR1 as MNHEY and CDR2 as SMNVEV (reference sequence). V was pared by 5 bases and J by 1 base, with 14 bases between. The CDR3 extends over 15 amino acids. CDR3 bases: TGTGCCAGCAGTATCTCCGGGATACCGAACACTGAAGCTTTCTTT. Its protein is CASSISGIPNTEAFF.

CDR3 region: CASSHPGLAGLYNEQFF. In nucleotides, the CDR3 is TGTGCCAGCTCACATCCGGGACTAGCGGGACTTTACAATGAGCAGTTCTTC. The V call is TRBV18, the J call TRBJ2-1; 13 positions agree with TRBD2. Trimming cost V 4 bases and J 4 bases; bases outside gene matches: 7. CDR1 and CDR2 (germline): KGHSH, LQKENI. There are 17 residues in the CDR3.

The rearrangement uses TRBV4-3 and TRBJ2-3; 7 bases fit TRBD2. Germline values: CDR1 LGHNA, CDR2 YSLEER. With V trimmed by 3 bases and J by 2 bases, 5 bases remained unmatched. The CDR3 runs to 15 residues. CDR3 loop: CASSQGGEVTDTQYF. The DNA for the CDR3 is TGCGCCAGCAGCCAGGGGGGGGAAGTCACAGATACGCAGTATTTT.

This clonotype came up a few times. The chain couples TRBV20-1 to TRBJ1-3; unclear D gene. The CDR3 covers 15 residues. In germline, CDR1 is DFQATT, CDR2 SNEGSKA (reference sequence). Between the trimmed V and J ends, which lost 5 bases and 1 base, there was a span of 15 bases. The CDR3 bases are TGCAGTGCTGGCCGGCGGGGTGGTTCTGGAAACACCATATATTTT. Protein: CSAGRRGGSGNTIYF.

A remark on this clonotype: One junction end disagrees with the germline gene, perhaps due to a read error. The V call is TRBV30, the J call TRBJ1-2; 11 positions match TRBD1. The CDR3 is made up of 18 amino acids. The germline CDR1 and CDR2 sequences are GTSNPN and SVGIG (reference sequence). CDR3 protein: CTWSARPGTGGLNYGYTF. The DNA of the CDR3 is TGTACCTGGAGTGCCCGACCCGGGACAGGGGGTTTGAACTATGGCTACACCTTC.

This clonotype appeared many times. The rearrangement links TRBV7-9 to TRBJ2-4; D not certain. CDR3 length equals 13 residues. V shed 4 bases and J shed 5 bases, with 9 bases lying between them. Germline loops: CDR1 SEHNR, CDR2 FQNEAQ (reference sequence). The CDR3 DNA reads TGTGCCAGCAGCTCCCTACTGGAAAACATTCAGTACTTC. Encoded protein: CASSSLLENIQYF.

This clonotype was detected a few times. The chain couples TRBV9 to TRBJ1-2; D might be TRBD1 (5 bases). Germline V gene sequence: CDR1 SGDLS, CDR2 YYNGEE. Trimming removed 0 bases at V and 6 bases at J, with 9 bases between. The CDR3 totals 13 residues. The CDR3 spells CASSVEAGNGYTF. The CDR3 DNA reads as TGTGCCAGCAGCGTAGAGGCAGGGAATGGCTACACCTTC.

The V call is TRBV3-1, the J call TRBJ1-2; D possibly corresponds to TRBD1 (6 bases). The CDR3 extends over 13 amino acids. V dropped 4 bases and J dropped 4 bases, with 10 bases sitting between them. Germline V gives CDR1 LGHDT, CDR2 YNNKEL (reference sequence). CDR3 sequence (DNA): TGTGCCAGCAGCCGCGGACAGATCTATGGCTACACCTTC. It translates to CASSRGQIYGYTF.

This clonotype appeared many times. The chain recombines TRBV19 with TRBJ2-6; 11 bases agree with TRBD1. Per germline, CDR1 LNHDA and CDR2 SQIVND (reference sequence). The CDR3 has 18 amino acids. V trimming: 6 bases; J trimming: 1 base; junction bases outside the gene matches: 8. The CDR3 DNA reads TGTGCCAGTAGATCCGGGACAGGGGGAAAATCTGGGGCCAACGTCCTGACTTTC. This encodes CASRSGTGGKSGANVLTF.

The chain joins TRBV5-1 to TRBJ2-5; D is perhaps TRBD1 or TRBD2 (5 bases each). This CDR3 spans 15 amino acids. Trimming shortened V by 3 bases and J by 1 base, and 13 bases separated the two germline ends. In germline, CDR1 is SGHRS, CDR2 YFSETQ. The CDR3 sequence is CASSSGTGFQETQYF. CDR3 bases: TGCGCCAGCAGCTCGGGAACAGGATTCCAAGAGACCCAGTACTTC.

The chain combines TRBV20-1 with TRBJ2-2; D is ambiguous. The CDR3 is 10 residues long. Germline values: CDR1 DFQATT, CDR2 SNEGSKA (reference sequence). Trimming pared 6 bases from V and 13 bases from J, leaving 12 bases between. The CDR3 sequence is CSASNRGLFF. DNA of the CDR3: TGCAGTGCCTCAAACCGTGGGCTGTTTTTT.

The chain combines TRBV3-1 with TRBJ2-4; 8 bases align to TRBD1. This CDR3 has 15 amino acids. Per germline, CDR1 LGHDT and CDR2 YNNKEL (reference sequence). The junction had 7 bases not matched to a gene; V was cut back by 5 bases and J by 4 bases. In DNA, the CDR3 is TGTGCCAGCAGCTCGCCCGGGACAGGAAAAAACATTCAGTACTTC. Encoded protein: CASSSPGTGKNIQYF. The full variable domain, completed using reference TRBV3-1 and TRBJ2-4, is DTAVSQTPKYLVTQMGNDKSIKCEQNLGHDTMYWYKQDSKKFLKIMFSYNNKELIINETVPNRFSPKSPDKAHLNLHINSLELGDSAVYFCASSSPGTGKNIQYFGAGTRLSVL.

Worth noting for this clonotype: A read error may be the cause here, since a much bigger clone is one base away. The rearrangement joins TRBV19 to TRBJ2-5, with D possibly matching TRBD2 (6 bases). This CDR3 comprises 15 residues. The germline V gene encodes CDR1 LNHDA and CDR2 SQIVND (reference sequence). CDR3 loop: CASGMRDSRRETQYF. CDR3 nucleotides: TGTGCCAGTGGTATGCGGGACTCTAGGAGAGAGACCCAGTACTTC.

The CDR3 region is CASSAPGTVNTEAFF. In DNA, the CDR3 is TGTGCCAGCAGCGCACCCGGGACAGTGAACACTGAAGCTTTCTTT. This chain connects TRBV4-2 to TRBJ1-1, with TRBD1 identical over 7 bases. CDR3 size: 15 residues. Germline CDR1 is LGHNA and CDR2 is YNFKEQ. V shed 5 bases and J 0 bases; nucleotides not matched to a gene: 6.

A note on this clonotype: A much larger clone differs by one base, so this may be a read error. CDR3 nucleotide sequence: TGTGCCAGCAGTCCCGCGAGAGCCTTGGATGAGCAGTTCTTC. It yields the protein CASSPARALDEQFF. The chain joins TRBV2 to TRBJ2-1; D ambiguous. This CDR3 is 14 amino acids long. Germline V gives CDR1 SNHLY, CDR2 FYNNEI. The germline V and J ends were trimmed by 5 bases and 8 bases, with 16 bases remaining between them.

This clonotype was recorded a few times. The V gene is TRBV5-1, the J gene TRBJ2-2; D assignment may be TRBD1 or TRBD2 (5 bases each). The CDR3 loop spans 15 amino acids. Trimming took off 4 bases at V and 2 bases at J, with 12 bases between the two ends. Germline V CDR1 and CDR2: SGHRS, YFSETQ. CDR3 region: CASSARDRNTGELFF. For the CDR3, the DNA is TGCGCCAGCAGCGCCCGGGACCGCAACACCGGGGAGCTGTTTTTT. The full variable domain, with the rest looked up from reference TRBV5-1 and TRBJ2-2, is KAGVTQTPRYLIKTRGQQVTLSCSPISGHRSVSWYQQTPGQGLQFLFEYFSETQRNKGNFPGRFSGRQFSNSRSEMNVSTLELGDSALYLCASSARDRNTGELFFGEGSRLTVL.

This clonotype was seen more than once but under ten times. The rearrangement uses TRBV24-1 and TRBJ2-2, with TRBD1 matching 7 bases. V lost 1 base to trimming and J lost 0 bases; unmatched junction nucleotides: 10. Germline V gives CDR1 KGHDR, CDR2 SFDVKD. The length of the CDR3 is 19 residues. CDR3 bases: TGTGCCACCAGTGATTTTTCCCAGGGACAGCCCTCGAACACCGGGGAGCTGTTTTTT. It specifies CATSDFSQGQPSNTGELFF.

A few counts support this clonotype. The chain recombines TRBV10-1 with TRBJ1-1, with D possibly TRBD1 on 5 matching bases. Between the trimmed V and J ends, which lost 0 bases and 7 bases, there was a span of 9 bases. CDR3 length equals 13 residues. CDR1 and CDR2 (germline): WNHNN, SYGVQD (reference sequence). CDR3 sequence: CASSESGGSEAFF. CDR3 coding DNA: TGCGCCAGCAGTGAGTCGGGGGGTAGTGAAGCTTTCTTT.

The gene calls are TRBV9 and TRBJ2-3, with 7 bases aligning to TRBD1. Germline V CDR1 and CDR2: SGDLS, YYNGEE. This CDR3 is 13 amino acids long. V was clipped by 2 bases and J by 6 bases; unmatched bases: 3. Here the CDR3 reads CASSVGTADTQYF. In DNA, the CDR3 is TGTGCCAGCAGCGTCGGGACAGCGGATACGCAGTATTTT.

This clonotype was found many times. This rearrangement joins TRBV5-1 to TRBJ1-2, with D unresolved. Germline CDR1 reads SGHRS; CDR2 reads YFSETQ. Trimming shortened V by 0 bases and J by 0 bases, and 12 bases separated the two germline ends. The CDR3 spans 16 residues. CDR3 DNA sequence: TGCGCCAGCAGCTTGGGGGAGGAGCGACCTAACTATGGCTACACCTTC. Its protein is CASSLGEERPNYGYTF. Complete variable domain (other parts from reference TRBV5-1 and TRBJ1-2): KAGVTQTPRYLIKTRGQQVTLSCSPISGHRSVSWYQQTPGQGLQFLFEYFSETQRNKGNFPGRFSGRQFSNSRSEMNVSTLELGDSALYLCASSLGEERPNYGYTFGSGTRLTVV.

This clonotype occurred a few times. This chain links TRBV10-3 with TRBJ2-1; TRBD2 agrees at 8 bases. Germline CDR1 reads ENHRY; CDR2 reads SYGVKD. The CDR3 covers 18 residues. V shed 0 bases, J shed 2 bases, and the junction held 9 bases outside the gene matches. The CDR3 sequence is CAISESRGSSGTYNEQFF. The CDR3 bases are TGTGCCATCAGTGAGTCGAGGGGTAGTAGCGGGACCTACAATGAGCAGTTCTTC.

Ten or more counts support this clonotype. The chain links TRBV12-3 or TRBV12-4 to TRBJ2-1, with D tentatively TRBD2 (6 bases). Trimming took 5 bases from V and 8 from J, leaving 19 bases between them. The CDR3 is 15 amino acids. This CDR3 reads CASSPRGSGRDEQFF. The CDR3 DNA reads as TGTGCCAGCAGTCCCCGGGGGAGCGGAAGGGATGAGCAGTTCTTC.